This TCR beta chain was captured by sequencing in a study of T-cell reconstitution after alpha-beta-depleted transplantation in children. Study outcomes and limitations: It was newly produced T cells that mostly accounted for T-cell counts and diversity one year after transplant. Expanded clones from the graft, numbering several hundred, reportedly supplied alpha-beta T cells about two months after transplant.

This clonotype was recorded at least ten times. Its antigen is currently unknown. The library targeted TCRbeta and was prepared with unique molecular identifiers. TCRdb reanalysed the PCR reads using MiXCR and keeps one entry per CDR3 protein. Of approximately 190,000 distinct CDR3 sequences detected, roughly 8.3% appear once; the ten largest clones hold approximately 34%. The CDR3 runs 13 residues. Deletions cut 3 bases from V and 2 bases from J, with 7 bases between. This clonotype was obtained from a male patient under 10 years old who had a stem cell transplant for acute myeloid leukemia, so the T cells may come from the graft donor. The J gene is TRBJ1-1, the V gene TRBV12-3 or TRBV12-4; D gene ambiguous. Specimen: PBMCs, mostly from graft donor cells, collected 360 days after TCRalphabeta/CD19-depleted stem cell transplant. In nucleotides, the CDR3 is TGTGCCAGCAGTTTTTTCGGTAACACTGAAGCTTTCTTT. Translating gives CASSFFGNTEAFF.